This T cell receptor (beta chain) was identified during a study of identical twins. One entry per CDR3 protein, called by TCRdb with MiXCR from the 5' RACE reads. The sample has 430,000 or so distinct CDR3 sequences; less than 25% are singletons. The CDR3 runs to 14 residues. V was trimmed by 4 bases and J by 8 bases, leaving 16 bases between them. Germline lookup yields CDR1 SGHRS and CDR2 YFSETQ. This clonotype was recorded only once. The same data also went into a second study, on T cells expressing NK-cell markers.

The receptor was isolated from a woman aged 18 to 35 in good health. The J gene is TRBJ2-1, the V gene TRBV5-1, with a weak D call TRBD1 (6 bases). Sequences were obtained from CD4+ T cells sorted from blood. CDR3 sequence (DNA): TGCGCCAGCAGCCTCCCCACAGGGTCCTATGAGCAGTTCTTC. Translation: CASSLPTGSYEQFF.